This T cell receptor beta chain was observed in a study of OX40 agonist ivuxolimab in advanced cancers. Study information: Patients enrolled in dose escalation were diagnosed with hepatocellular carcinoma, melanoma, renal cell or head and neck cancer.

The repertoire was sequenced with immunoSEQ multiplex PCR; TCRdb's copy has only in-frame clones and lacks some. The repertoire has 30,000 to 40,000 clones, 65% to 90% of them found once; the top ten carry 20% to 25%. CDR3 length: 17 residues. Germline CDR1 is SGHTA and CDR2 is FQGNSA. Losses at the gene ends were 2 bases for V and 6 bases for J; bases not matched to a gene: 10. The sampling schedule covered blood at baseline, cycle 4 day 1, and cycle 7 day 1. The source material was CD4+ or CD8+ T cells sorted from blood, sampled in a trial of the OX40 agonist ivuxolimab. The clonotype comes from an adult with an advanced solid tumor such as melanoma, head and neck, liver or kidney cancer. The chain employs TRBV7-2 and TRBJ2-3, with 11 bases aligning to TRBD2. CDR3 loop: CASSLQLAGGPADTQYF. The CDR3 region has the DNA TGTGCCAGCAGCTTACAGCTAGCGGGGGGCCCTGCTGATACGCAGTATTTT.